A single sample gave rise to the 13 T cell receptor beta chains below, sequenced in a study of cytomegalovirus exposure and HLA in healthy donors. The PCR contained 60 Vbeta and 13 Jbeta primers. Data came from immunoSEQ multiplex PCR; TCRdb stores just in-frame clones and leaves some out. The sample has around 72,000 clones, 70% to 80% seen once; the top ten hold 6% to 6.5%. Sequences were obtained from PBMCs. The receptors shown here come from a man over 45 in good health and CMV-seronegative.

The chain has TRBV29-1 and TRBJ2-7; 9 bases align to TRBD1. Germline loops: CDR1 SQVTM, CDR2 ANQGSEA. The CDR3 length is 14 residues. The ends lost 0 bases at V and 3 bases at J; junction bases unmatched: 3. CDR3 coding DNA: TGCAGCGTTGAAGAAGGGACAGGGATCTACGAGCAGTACTTC. It specifies CSVEEGTGIYEQYF.

The chain joins TRBV13 to TRBJ2-5, with 8 bases lining up with TRBD1. CDR1 is PRHDT and CDR2 is FYEKMQ in the germline V gene (reference sequence). V shed 5 bases, J shed 4 bases, and the junction held 6 bases outside the gene matches. The CDR3 is made up of 14 amino acids. Written as DNA, the CDR3 is TGTGCCAGCAGCCGGGACAGGTGGGGAGAGACCCAGTACTTC. Residues: CASSRDRWGETQYF.

The chain carries TRBV6-5 and TRBJ1-4, with 9 bases fitting TRBD1. This CDR3 has 14 residues. The germline V gene has CDR1 MNHEY and CDR2 SVGAGI. V dropped 6 bases and J dropped 5; count of bases not matched to a gene: 4. CDR3 DNA: TGTGCCAGCAGGAAGGACAGGGGAAATGAAAAACTGTTTTTT. Translation: CASRKDRGNEKLFF.

V and J are TRBV29-1 and TRBJ2-1, with 7 bases lining up with TRBD1. The CDR3 is made up of 14 amino acids. J lost 6 bases, V lost 7 bases, and 12 bases had no gene match. Per the germline V gene, CDR1 is SQVTM and CDR2 is ANQGSEA. CDR3 sequence reads: CSGSTGMVRNEQFF. For the CDR3, the DNA is TGCAGCGGATCGACAGGGATGGTCCGCAATGAGCAGTTCTTC.

The chain joins TRBV27 to TRBJ1-1; D is ambiguous. The germline V and J ends were trimmed by 6 bases and 4 bases, with 9 bases remaining between them. Germline CDR1 is MNHEY and CDR2 is SMNVEV (reference sequence). The CDR3 has 12 residues. The CDR3 loop reads CASSGVSTEAFF. The CDR3 DNA reads as TGTGCCAGCAGCGGGGTTAGCACTGAAGCTTTCTTT.

This clone was detected a few times. The gene calls are TRBV9 and TRBJ2-1, with 7 bases matching TRBD2. Trimming took 0 bases from V and 0 from J; bases not matched to a gene: 6. The CDR3 covers 17 residues. Germline CDR1 reads SGDLS; CDR2 reads YYNGEE. CDR3 nucleotide sequence: TGTGCCAGCAGCGTAGCGGATAGCGGGCTCTCCTACAATGAGCAGTTCTTC. Translated: CASSVADSGLSYNEQFF.

The rearrangement links TRBV11-2 to TRBJ2-7; the match to TRBD1 covers 7 bases. Unmatched junction bases numbered 12, after V lost 5 bases and J lost 5 bases. The germline V gene has CDR1 SGHAT and CDR2 FQNNGV. There are 15 residues in the CDR3. The CDR3 DNA is TGTGCCAGCAGCGCATCTATGGCAGGGGGAGACGAGCAGTACTTC. Its translation: CASSASMAGGDEQYF.

CDR3 coding DNA: TGTGCCAGCAGTTACTTGTGGGGGGACGGCTACACCTTC. Translated: CASSYLWGDGYTF. This rearrangement joins TRBV6-5 to TRBJ1-2; D perhaps matches TRBD1 (5 bases). CDR1 and CDR2 (germline): MNHEY, SVGAGI. Deletions cut 1 base from V and 8 bases from J, with 11 bases between. The CDR3 sequence is 13 residues long.

V and J are TRBV2 and TRBJ2-7; the match to TRBD2 covers 10 bases. The length of the CDR3 is 15 residues. The J segment lost 6 bases and the V segment lost 4 bases, leaving 9 bases of the junction unmatched. Germline V gene lookup returns CDR1 SNHLY and CDR2 FYNNEI. In nucleotides, the CDR3 is TGTGCCAGCAGTGTGGGTCTAGCGGGAGTTTTCGAGCAGTACTTC. Translated: CASSVGLAGVFEQYF.

This chain links TRBV29-1 with TRBJ1-4; unclear D gene. Trimming removed 6 bases at V and 5 bases at J, with 19 bases between. Germline values: CDR1 SQVTM, CDR2 ANQGSEA. CDR3 length: 15 residues. The CDR3 is CSVATLFGPNEKLFF. The CDR3 DNA is TGCAGCGTCGCAACCCTTTTTGGGCCGAATGAAAAACTGTTTTTT. The complete variable domain, with remaining parts taken from reference TRBV29-1 and TRBJ1-4, reads SAVISQKPSRDICQRGTSLTIQCQVDSQVTMMFWYRQQPGQSLTLIATANQGSEATYESGFVIDKFPISRPNLTFSTLTVSNMSPEDSSIYLCSVATLFGPNEKLFFGSGTQLSVL.

V is TRBV28 and J is TRBJ2-2, with a tentative D call TRBD2 (6 bases). Germline values: CDR1 MDHEN, CDR2 SYDVKM. Trimming took off 4 bases at V and 4 bases at J, with 10 bases between the two ends. This CDR3 contains 14 residues. CDR3 region: CASSYGSRTGELFF. The DNA for the CDR3 is TGTGCCAGCAGTTACGGGAGTCGCACCGGGGAGCTGTTTTTT.

The chain couples TRBV6-1 to TRBJ1-4, with D perhaps TRBD1 (6 bases). Germline CDR1 and CDR2: MNHNS and SASEGT. The germline V and J ends were trimmed by 7 bases and 8 bases, with 14 bases remaining between them. This CDR3 spans 13 amino acids. The CDR3, as DNA: TGTGCCAGCATCAGGGGTTGGGGGGAAAAACTGTTTTTT. Translating it yields CASIRGWGEKLFF.

This chain uses TRBV2 with TRBJ1-5; 9 bases fit TRBD1. The junction had 10 bases not matched to a gene; V was cut back by 7 bases and J by 6 bases. Germline V gene lookup returns CDR1 SNHLY and CDR2 FYNNEI. There are 15 residues in the CDR3. CDR3 loop: CASTSGGQGPQPQHF. The CDR3, as DNA: TGTGCCAGCACCTCAGGGGGACAGGGACCTCAGCCCCAGCATTTT.